This passage covers 6 T cell receptor beta chains from one sample sequenced in a study of blood T cell repertoires in COVID-19. Data came from immunoSEQ multiplex PCR; TCRdb stores just in-frame clones and leaves some out. The table includes under 250,000 clones, 89% detected once. The sequencing input was peripheral blood. Receptor source: a man aged 60 to 75 who had recovered from COVID-19.

This clone was seen a single time. The V and J genes are TRBV5-6 and TRBJ1-1; possibly TRBD1 for D (5 bases). The length of the CDR3 is 14 residues. V was pared by 0 bases and J by 6 bases, with 12 bases between. The germline V gene encodes CDR1 SGHDT and CDR2 YYEEEE. The CDR3 sequence is CASSLVGDLAEAFF. CDR3 DNA sequence: TGTGCCAGCAGCTTGGTAGGGGATCTAGCTGAAGCTTTCTTT.

V is TRBV19 and J is TRBJ2-7; possibly TRBD1 for D (5 bases). Germline V CDR1 and CDR2: LNHDA, SQIVND (reference sequence). There are 14 residues in the CDR3. Trimming took 5 bases from V and 7 from J, leaving 18 bases between them. The CDR3: CASSFSATAREQYF. The CDR3 DNA reads TGTGCCAGTAGTTTCTCCGCGACAGCCCGGGAGCAGTACTTC.

This clone was seen a few times. The V gene is TRBV7-3, the J gene TRBJ2-1, with 7 bases aligning to TRBD2. The junction had 10 bases not matched to a gene; V was cut back by 5 bases and J by 9 bases. Germline-derived CDR1 and CDR2 are SGHTA and FQGTGA. CDR3 length: 14 amino acids. The CDR3 DNA sequence: TGTGCCAGCAGCACCGGGACGGGAGGCGGTGAGCAGTTCTTC. This gives the protein CASSTGTGGGEQFF.

V and J are TRBV29-1 and TRBJ2-1; D gene unclear. Per the germline V gene, CDR1 is SQVTM and CDR2 is ANQGSEA. The CDR3 contains 13 residues. Trimming pared 3 bases from V and 1 base from J, leaving 7 bases between. The DNA of the CDR3 is TGCAGCGTTGATATACAGTCCTACAATGAGCAGTTCTTC. It is translated as CSVDIQSYNEQFF.

V gene TRBV6-4 combines with J gene TRBJ1-2, with 9 bases fitting TRBD1. CDR3 size: 13 residues. The ends lost 5 bases at V and 8 bases at J; junction bases unmatched: 6. Germline V lookup: CDR1 MRHNA, CDR2 SNTAGT. The CDR3 reads CASSPRDREGYTF. The CDR3 region has the DNA TGTGCCAGCAGTCCCCGGGACAGGGAAGGCTACACCTTC.

This rearrangement joins TRBV6-2 or TRBV6-3 to TRBJ2-2; 7 nucleotides match TRBD1. Germline V gives CDR1 MNHEY, CDR2 SVGEGT. The CDR3 has 13 amino acids. J was trimmed by 10 bases and V by 5 bases; bases with no gene match: 7. The CDR3 loop is CASSPTGYLELFF. The DNA for the CDR3 is TGTGCCAGCAGTCCGACAGGGTATTTGGAGCTGTTTTTT.